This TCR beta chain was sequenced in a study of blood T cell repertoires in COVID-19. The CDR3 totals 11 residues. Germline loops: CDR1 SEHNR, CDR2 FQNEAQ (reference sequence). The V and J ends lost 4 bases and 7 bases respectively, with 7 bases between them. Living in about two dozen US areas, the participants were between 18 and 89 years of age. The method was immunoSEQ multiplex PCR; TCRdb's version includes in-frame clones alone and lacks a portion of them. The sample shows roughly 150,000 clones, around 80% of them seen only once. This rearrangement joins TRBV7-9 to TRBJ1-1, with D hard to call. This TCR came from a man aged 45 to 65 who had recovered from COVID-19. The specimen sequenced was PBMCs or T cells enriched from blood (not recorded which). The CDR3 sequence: CASSSVYEAFF. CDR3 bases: TGTGCCAGCAGCTCCGTCTATGAAGCTTTCTTT. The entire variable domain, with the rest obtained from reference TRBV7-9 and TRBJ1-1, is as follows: DTGVSQNPRHKITKRGQNVTFRCDPISEHNRLYWYRQTLGQGPEFLTYFQNEAQLEKSRLLSDRFSAERPKGSFSTLEIQRTEQGDSAMYLCASSSVYEAFFGQGTRLTVV.